A single T cell receptor beta chain is shown here with its context. Its specific antigen is unknown. Mismatch with germline at one junction end may stem from a read error. These data originate in a study of cytomegalovirus exposure and HLA in healthy donors (dated by TCRdb to about 2017). Regarding the research as a whole: An earlier analysis of more than 550 of the donors reported approximately 280 Gb of sequence data and roughly 120 million unique TCR beta sequences obtained from approximately 180 million T cells. An early release covering 500 to 750 HLA-typed donors comprised 300 to 350 gigabases of sequencing data and 85 million or so unique TCR sequences. Among the roughly 400 genotyped donors, approximately 77% belonged to the genetic ancestry cluster associated with self-reported Caucasian donors. The study aimed to test whether cataloging public T cell receptors could reveal signatures of past pathogen exposure. The study used immunosequencing to profile the T cell repertoires of some 600 subjects and linked those repertoires to cytomegalovirus serostatus. Along with the approximately 670-subject first cohort, a separate validation cohort of over 90 different subjects was used. To predict cytomegalovirus infection status, the study combined high-throughput TCR immunosequencing, statistical association of individual TCRs with disease status, and machine learning. A later analysis re-examined previously published TCR beta repertoires from around 670 donors and added high-resolution HLA genotyping to investigate patterns of TCR occurrence. In the later analysis, no new phenotypic data were used to find candidate immune exposures; instead, reliance was placed on TCR beta sequences and their occurrence across donors. An earlier analysis of fewer than 750 of the donors used high-throughput TCR beta sequencing to judge whether each TCR beta V gene segment behaved as functional or pseudogenic. Donor age, sex, ethnicity and CMV serostatus were collected together with the repertoire data. A later genetic analysis used genome-wide SNP genotypes for about 65% of the roughly 700 donors, treating that subset as a discovery cohort. All discovery cohort repertoires had been generated using a single sequencing platform. HLA typing included class I and class II loci at four-digit resolution. The number of typed donors differed by locus: 629-630 for A, B, C, DRB1 and DQB1; 500 to 550 for DQA1; some 610 for DPA1; and roughly 490 for DPB1. Because of strong linkage in the cohort, five DR-DQ haplotypes were treated as single units for association and clustering. Among about 400 genotyped donors of the cohort, an average of approximately 200,000 unique TCR beta nucleotide sequences was sequenced per donor, of which approximately 18% were non-productive.

General conclusions and limits of the study: The 87-base-pair reads could not distinguish some IMGT-functional V segments, including TRBV6-2 and TRBV6-3, so those segments were excluded. A few of the identified cytomegalovirus-associated TCR beta chains were confirmed in vitro to be specific for cytomegalovirus antigens. A later analysis found that most CMV-associated TCR beta chains appeared HLA-restricted, with HLA associations seemingly driven largely by CMV exposure. Presence/absence analyses assumed roughly uniform sequencing depth across donors, an assumption that may not hold. A further reported finding was that TCR beta sequences accurately predicted the HLA-A and HLA-B alleles for most subjects in the first cohort. The authors suggested that the approach could potentially be extended to other disease states and immunological phenotypes. The study listed approximately 150 TCR beta chains as associated with cytomegalovirus. The classifier was reported to diagnose cytomegalovirus status with high specificity and sensitivity in both the original and validation cohorts. When HLA alleles, especially DR and DQ, strongly co-occurred, TCR associations were difficult to assign to individual alleles. HLA typing was unavailable for some donors at each locus, so association tests used only the typed subset. Specific HLA alleles were associated with about 17,000 TCR beta sequences at a false discovery rate of 0.05 in a later analysis. In an earlier analysis of fewer than 750 of the donors, most TCR beta V segments were observed in productive rearrangements about 90% or about 30% of the time, broadly matching IMGT annotations. In a later analysis, TCR association rates were found to vary across HLA loci, with the most associated TCRs seen for DRB1 alleles and the fewest for HLA-C alleles. Compared with equally common non-associated chains, HLA-associated TCR beta chains in a later analysis were more clonally expanded and had lower generation probabilities. Only TCR beta chains were sequenced in this cohort, and the absence of alpha or paired-chain data limited detectable features. Across donors, most TCR sequences were observed very rarely, whereas some public TCRs were present in many individuals. Because counts were too low, seventeen rarely observed V segments, including chromosome 9 orphons, were excluded from the earlier analysis of some 540 of the donors. The sequencing pipeline was judged likely to have produced a cluster of highly shared sequence variants as a technical artifact. A later genetic analysis reported fewer N-insertions in productive TCRs among donors in an Asian-associated ancestry cluster than the roughly 620-donor mean. V-gene and J-gene trimming of TCR beta chains was associated with a missense DCLRE1C variant in a later genetic analysis, and the association was replicated in an independent cohort. According to a later analysis, parvovirus B19, influenza, CMV and Epstein-Barr virus appeared linked to several top co-occurrence clusters. For the cohort, immune exposure information was limited to CMV serostatus. Correlated functional status among segregating V segments might be attributable to linkage disequilibrium, but an unknown experimental factor could not be ruled out.

The cohort was made up of about 670 healthy bone marrow donors. At the time of sampling, every cohort member was nominally healthy, though immune exposures that went unrecorded were likely present. The donor was CMV seronegative and was included in the group of over 300 seronegative cohort members. A peripheral blood sample was collected from each donor, and TCR beta sequencing was performed on peripheral blood mononuclear cells. The Qiagen DNeasy Blood Extraction Kit was used to extract genomic DNA from the blood cell samples. CDR1 and CDR2 were assigned from the germline V gene (reference sequence) as SEHNR and FQNEAQ. The cysteine opens and the phenylalanine closes a CDR3 of 11 amino acids. The entry retains the CDR3 DNA only, 33 bases that are in frame from base 1. Receptor libraries were prepared by the immunoSEQ multiplex PCR assay. A mixture of 60 forward primers for TCR Vbeta segments and 13 reverse primers for TCR Jbeta segments was used in the multiplex PCR. Amplification of the CDR3 region of rearranged TCR beta genes was performed with a multiplex PCR assay on genomic DNA. The Illumina HiSeq System was used to sequence the amplified TCR beta libraries as 87-base-pair reads. From the authors' description of their analysis: A later analysis tallied roughly 76 million unique TCR beta chains across the 666 repertoires, and around 12 million of those chains were shared by two or more donors. Raw reads were error-corrected and collapsed into unique sequences with a nearest-neighbor algorithm that merged closely related sequences to remove PCR and sequencing errors. Alignment of CDR3 sequences to IMGT reference sequences was used to assign V, D and J gene segments. For a sequence to be retained, a match of at least six nucleotides to both a V gene segment and a J gene segment was required. Rearrangements were called productive when the CDR3 lacked stop codons and stayed in frame with V and J; all others were non-productive. CDR3 was defined by IMGT convention, running from the second conserved V-encoded cysteine to the conserved J-encoded phenylalanine. In an earlier analysis of approximately 590 of the donors, sequences lacking an unambiguous match to a single V gene segment were excluded. In an earlier analysis of 587 of the donors, V segments were called functional above 56.7% productive rearrangements and were called segregating when the between-donor standard deviation exceeded 5%. To diagnose cytomegalovirus status from the catalog of TCR beta chain sequences, a statistical classification framework was built. V and J gene assignment, in a later analysis, came from comparing TCR nucleotide sequences with IMGT/GENE-DB human TR gene sequences. In a later analysis, CDR3 sequences and most-parsimonious VDJ recombination scenarios were assigned using the TCRdist pipeline. In a later analysis, each TCR beta chain was defined by its CDR3 amino acid sequence together with its V-gene family, and reads without a unique V-gene family were excluded. As a way to deal with suspected cross-contamination and a sequencing artifact, a later analysis dropped 592 nucleotide sequences that were highly shared and had low generation probability. A later analysis calculated a clonal expansion index for each public chain from normalized within-repertoire ranks of inferred template counts. A later analysis computed generation probabilities with a VDJ recombination model fitted to out-of-frame rearrangements, and checked the results against IGoR. Hypergeometric tests were used in a later analysis to score TCR-TCR, TCR-HLA and TCR-CMV co-occurrence, with a repertoire-size bias correction applied to the TCR pairs. To estimate false discovery rates, a later analysis permuted the HLA or CMV assignments 20 times. In a later analysis, co-occurring TCRs were grouped using DBSCAN, with TCRdist sequence similarity added in when clustering inside HLA-allele-positive subsets. For co-occurrence clustering, repertoires with fewer than 30,000 or more than 120,000 public chains were excluded, along with about five repertoires with anomalous nucleotide sharing. The table comes from immuneACCESS by way of TCRdb, which keeps in-frame sequences with V and J called. Part of the clones is missing from these tables; in studies checked, under half for an unresolved V gene and the rest for unknown reasons. That table gives V, J and clone size, and the DNA gave D and trimming. The sample includes roughly 200,000 clones, with 75% to 80% observed a single time. Approximately 2.9% of the sample lies in the top ten.

Sequencing input: PBMCs. This TCR was sampled from a female donor in good health and CMV-seronegative. The rearrangement joined TRBV7-9 to TRBJ1-4; the D gene lacks a confident call. The CDR3 here reads CSSSLKSDVFF. The nucleotide sequence reads TGTTCCAGCAGCTTGAAGAGCGACGTGTTTTTT. Reference TRBV7-9 and TRBJ1-4 genes cover what lies past the CDR3, so the full variable domain is DTGVSQNPRHKITKRGQNVTFRCDPISEHNRLYWYRQTLGQGPEFLTYFQNEAQLEKSRLLSDRFSAERPKGSFSTLEIQRTEQGDSAMYLCSSSLKSDVFFGSGTQLSVL.